This TCR beta chain was recovered during a study of OX40 agonist ivuxolimab in advanced cancers. The wider study: Six ivuxolimab dose levels, 0.01 to 10 mg/kg, were given intravenously every 2 weeks.

Assay used: immunoSEQ multiplex PCR; TCRdb lists only in-frame clones, some missing. The sample holds roughly 62,000 clones, around 83% seen once. General observations from the study: Fewer expanded clones were found on average in CD4+ than in CD8+ T cells. The investigators did not determine what antigen specificity the expanded peripheral T cells had. At 0.1 to 3.0 mg/kg, clonal expansion of CD4+ and CD8+ blood T cells had occurred by week 6.

Worth noting for this clone: Antigen specificity is unknown.

The input for sequencing was CD4+ or CD8+ T cells sorted from blood, taken in a trial of the OX40 agonist ivuxolimab. The TCR originated in an adult with an advanced solid tumor such as melanoma, head and neck, liver or kidney cancer.

The CDR3 DNA follows: TGTGCCAGCTCACCGAGTCGCTCCGGCGGATATAGCAATCAGCCCCAGCATTTT. It translates to CASSPSRSGGYSNQPQHF. The chain recombines TRBV18 with TRBJ1-5; D not resolved. CDR3 length: 18 amino acids. Trimming shortened V by 3 bases and J by 0 bases, and 18 bases separated the two germline ends. Germline V gives CDR1 KGHSH, CDR2 LQKENI.